A single T cell receptor (beta chain) is shown here with its context. Its antigen is as yet unknown. This sample is part of a study of cytomegalovirus exposure and HLA in healthy donors. Broader study findings: Later work found most CMV-associated TCR beta chains apparently HLA-restricted.

Germline V CDR1 and CDR2: KGHSH, LQKENI. The CDR3 has 16 residues. Trimming removed 3 bases at V and 4 bases at J, with 16 bases between. PCR primers comprised 60 Vbeta and 13 Jbeta primers. Original processing methods: Per a later analysis, the number of unique TCR beta chains was roughly 87 million, of which 8.5 million to 11 million were shared. Generated by immunoSEQ multiplex PCR, the TCRdb table keeps only in-frame clones and is missing some. From that table come the V and J calls and clone size; the DNA was used to work out D and trimming. Here the sample spans around 100,000 clones, roughly 88% being singletons.

The specimen sequenced was PBMCs. The V and J genes are TRBV18 and TRBJ1-5; tentative D call: TRBD1 (6 bases). The receptor comes from a woman aged 18-30 years in good health and CMV-seronegative. For the CDR3, the DNA is TGTGCCAGCTCACCCTCCTCCGGGACACAGAATCAGCCCCAGCATTTT. Translated: CASSPSSGTQNQPQHF.